The 12 T cell receptor beta chains below were found in one sample sequenced in a study of pediatric ulcerative colitis. During colonoscopy, one to two rectal pinch biopsies were collected. TCRdb's copy holds only in-frame clones and misses some; the assay was immunoSEQ multiplex PCR. This table has fewer than 20,000 clones, roughly 74% appearing once. Sequenced input: gut tissue. These receptors were collected from a boy aged 5-17 years with moderate ulcerative colitis.

The CDR3 region is CASSVGTGYGYTF. The CDR3, as DNA: TGTGCCAGCAGCGTTGGCACGGGCTATGGCTACACCTTC. This chain links TRBV9 with TRBJ1-2; D is ambiguous. The CDR3 has 13 residues. The germline CDR1 and CDR2 sequences are SGDLS and YYNGEE. With 2 bases removed from V and 4 bases from J, the gap between germline ends came to 9 bases.

This clone has just a few counts. The chain joins TRBV7-9 to TRBJ2-3, with D possibly matching TRBD1 (6 bases). V dropped 1 base and J dropped 11 bases, with 13 bases sitting between them. The CDR3 contains 13 residues. Germline-derived CDR1 and CDR2 are SEHNR and FQNEAQ (reference sequence). The CDR3: CASSLGPGQGQYF. DNA for the CDR3: TGTGCCAGCAGCTTAGGGCCGGGACAAGGGCAGTATTTT.

This sequence joins TRBV30 and TRBJ2-2; D uncertain. The CDR3 spans 13 residues. CDR1 GTSNPN and CDR2 SVGIG come from the germline V gene (reference sequence). V was pared by 2 bases and J by 4 bases, with 8 bases between. The CDR3 nucleotides read TGTGCCTGGAGTCACGGTGTCACCGGGGAGCTGTTTTTT. This sequence encodes CAWSHGVTGELFF.

This clone appeared once. The chain carries TRBV5-6 and TRBJ2-5; weak D call: TRBD2 (6 bases). This CDR3 spans 14 amino acids. Germline V gives CDR1 SGHDT, CDR2 YYEEEE. Trimming left V 5 bases short and J 4 bases short, with 15 bases between. CDR3 nucleotide sequence: TGTGCCAGCAGGTGGACACTAGCAGGAGAGACCCAGTACTTC. Translated, it gives CASRWTLAGETQYF. Full variable domain (outside the CDR3, taken from reference TRBV5-6 and TRBJ2-5): DAGVTQSPTHLIKTRGQQVTLRCSPKSGHDTVSWYQQALGQGPQFIFQYYEEEERQRGNFPDRFSGHQFPNYSSELNVNALLLGDSALYLCASRWTLAGETQYFGPGTRLLVL.

The V call is TRBV7-3, the J call TRBJ1-2; D not resolved. V shed 5 bases and J shed 4 bases, with 11 bases lying between them. The CDR3 has 13 residues. The V gene's germline CDR1 is SGHTA and CDR2 FQGTGA. The CDR3 DNA follows: TGTGCCAGCAGCCCCTACGGTGGCTATGGCTACACCTTC. This gives the protein CASSPYGGYGYTF. The full variable domain, completed using reference TRBV7-3 and TRBJ1-2, is GAGVSQTPSNKVTEKGKYVELRCDPISGHTALYWYRQSLGQGPEFLIYFQGTGAADDSGLPNDRFFAVRPEGSVSTLKIQRTERGDSAVYLCASSPYGGYGYTFGSGTRLTVV.

The rearrangement joins TRBV19 to TRBJ1-2; possibly TRBD1 for D (6 bases). Between the trimmed V and J ends, which lost 5 bases and 4 bases, there was a span of 17 bases. Germline-derived CDR1 and CDR2 are LNHDA and SQIVND (reference sequence). The CDR3 has 15 residues. The CDR3, as DNA: TGTGCCAGTAGTGATCGCCCGGACAGTTTCTATGGCTACACCTTC. Residues: CASSDRPDSFYGYTF.

This clone was observed once. The chain employs TRBV2 and TRBJ1-5; D may be TRBD1 (5 bases). Trimming removed 8 bases from V and 0 bases from J, with 11 bases in between. Germline V gene sequence: CDR1 SNHLY, CDR2 FYNNEI. This CDR3 has 14 residues. CDR3 sequence reads: CASQQDYSNQPQHF. CDR3 in DNA: TGTGCCAGCCAACAGGACTATAGCAATCAGCCCCAGCATTTT.

V and J are TRBV5-8 and TRBJ2-7; D is unresolved. The CDR3 is made up of 10 amino acids. Germline V lookup: CDR1 SGHTS, CDR2 YDEGEE. The V and J ends lost 2 bases and 3 bases respectively, with 0 bases between them. CDR3: CASSFYEQYF. In DNA, the CDR3 is TGTGCCAGCAGCTTCTACGAGCAGTACTTC.

The V call is TRBV2, the J call TRBJ1-6; TRBD1 is a possible D gene (5 bases). This CDR3 has 12 residues. The V end was cut by 7 bases, the J end by 14 bases, with 15 bases between. CDR1 is SNHLY and CDR2 is FYNNEI in the germline V gene. CDR3 in DNA: TGTGCCAGCACCCTATCCCCAGGGACCCTCCACTTT. Its protein product is CASTLSPGTLHF.

This clone was seen just once. The rearrangement uses TRBV30 and TRBJ1-3; D is perhaps TRBD1 (6 bases). In germline, CDR1 is GTSNPN, CDR2 SVGIG (reference sequence). CDR3 length: 14 residues. CDR3 residues: CAGGAGTAGNTIYF. In DNA, the CDR3 is TGTGCTGGGGGGGCAGGTACCGCTGGAAACACCATATATTTT.

The gene calls are TRBV19 and TRBJ2-7; 10 positions agree with TRBD2. CDR3 length: 17 amino acids. CDR1 is LNHDA and CDR2 is SQIVND in the germline V gene (reference sequence). Germline trimming cut 4 bases from V and 0 bases from J; bases unmatched to any gene: 9. CDR3 DNA: TGTGCCAGTAGTACAACGACCGGGACTAGCGTCTCCTACGAGCAGTACTTC. Translating it yields CASSTTTGTSVSYEQYF.

V usage is TRBV10-3 and J usage is TRBJ1-4, with 8 bases lining up with TRBD1. Unmatched junction bases numbered 9, after V lost 6 bases and J lost 0 bases. Germline V gene data show CDR1 as ENHRY and CDR2 as SYGVKD. The CDR3 covers 17 residues. The CDR3 DNA follows: TGTGCCATCAGCGCGGGACAGGTGTTTGCAACTAATGAAAAACTGTTTTTT. It encodes CAISAGQVFATNEKLFF.